Following are 31 T cell receptor beta chains from one sample sequenced in a study of cytomegalovirus exposure and HLA in healthy donors (TCRdb year 2017). The library was built by means of the immunoSEQ multiplex PCR assay. A mixture of 60 forward primers for TCR Vbeta segments and 13 reverse primers for TCR Jbeta segments was used in the multiplex PCR. TCRdb provides this immuneACCESS table in a form limited to in-frame rearrangements. Some clones are lacking; in checked studies, under half of them reflect an unresolved V gene, and why the rest are absent is not known. The sample contains 150,000 to 200,000 clones, 75% to 90% of them found a single time. The ten largest clones take up approximately 2% of the sample. Sequences were obtained from PBMCs. The origin of the receptors is a woman in her late teens or twenties in good health and CMV-seronegative.

The gene calls are TRBV13 and TRBJ2-5; 8 bases are shared with TRBD1. The assigned J gene may be wrong: the sequence end matches TRBJ2-7 better. Germline CDR1 is PRHDT and CDR2 is FYEKMQ (reference sequence). The CDR3 is made up of 15 amino acids. As DNA, the CDR3 is TGTGCCAGCAGCTTATCCGGACAGGGTTCTTACGAGCAGTACTTC. This encodes CASSLSGQGSYEQYF.

The V gene is TRBV10-1, the J gene TRBJ1-1; weak D call: TRBD1 (5 bases). In germline, CDR1 is WNHNN, CDR2 SYGVQD (reference sequence). Trimming took off 7 bases at V and 6 bases at J, with 21 bases between the two ends. This CDR3 comprises 15 residues. CDR3 protein: CASMEGRGYYPEAFF. CDR3 nucleotide sequence: TGCGCCAGCATGGAGGGACGGGGATATTACCCTGAAGCTTTCTTT.

V and J are TRBV2 and TRBJ1-1; 7 positions agree with TRBD1. Germline CDR1 reads SNHLY; CDR2 reads FYNNEI. V shed 6 bases, J shed 8 bases, and the junction held 9 bases outside the gene matches. CDR3 size: 13 residues. The CDR3 loop is CASSAQGDSEAFF. The CDR3 bases are TGTGCCAGCAGCGCCCAGGGGGATTCGGAAGCTTTCTTT.

V is TRBV4-1 and J is TRBJ2-7, with a tentative D call TRBD2 (5 bases). CDR1 and CDR2 (germline): MGHRA, YSYEKL. The CDR3 loop spans 15 amino acids. V was trimmed by 0 bases and J by 7 bases, leaving 16 bases between them. The CDR3, as DNA: TGCGCCAGCAGCCAAGAGGGAACGGGATATGGGGAGCAGTACTTC. This codes for CASSQEGTGYGEQYF.

Here the CDR3 reads CAWSVLGGDEQYF. The CDR3 DNA is TGTGCCTGGAGTGTCTTAGGGGGAGACGAGCAGTACTTC. The chain carries TRBV30 and TRBJ2-7, with D tentatively TRBD1 (6 bases). CDR1 and CDR2 from the germline V gene are GTSNPN and SVGIG (reference sequence). V was pared by 0 bases and J by 5 bases, with 11 bases between. The length of the CDR3 is 13 residues.

This chain connects TRBV7-6 to TRBJ2-5; a weak D match, TRBD2 (6 bases). The CDR3 length is 13 residues. V dropped 2 bases and J dropped 2 bases, with 6 bases sitting between them. CDR1 is SGHVS, CDR2 FNYEAQ, per germline. The CDR3: CASSLRGQETQYF. The CDR3 DNA reads as TGTGCCAGCAGCTTACGGGGGCAAGAGACCCAGTACTTC.

V is TRBV30 and J is TRBJ2-7, with 8 bases fitting TRBD2. Trimming cost V 4 bases and J 4 bases; bases outside gene matches: 9. The germline gives CDR1 GTSNPN, CDR2 SVGIG (reference sequence). This CDR3 contains 14 residues. This CDR3 reads CAWKSRGRMYEQYF. In DNA form, the CDR3 reads TGTGCCTGGAAATCACGCGGGAGGATGTACGAGCAGTACTTC.

The chain carries TRBV28 and TRBJ1-2; tentative D call: TRBD1 (5 bases). The CDR3 consists of 14 residues. Germline lookup yields CDR1 MDHEN and CDR2 SYDVKM. Trimming shortened V by 5 bases and J by 8 bases, and 18 bases separated the two germline ends. CDR3 region: CASSLRGGAGGYTF. The CDR3, as DNA: TGTGCCAGCAGTCTTCGGGGGGGAGCGGGCGGCTACACCTTC.

The V and J genes are TRBV13 and TRBJ2-1, with 8 bases fitting TRBD2. There are 17 residues in the CDR3. The V gene's germline CDR1 is PRHDT and CDR2 FYEKMQ (reference sequence). J gave up 5 bases and V 3 bases, and 12 bases lay outside the gene matches. The CDR3: CASSFGASGGAHNEQFF. The CDR3 DNA is TGTGCCAGCAGCTTCGGGGCCTCCGGGGGGGCTCACAATGAGCAGTTCTTC.

This clone showed up just once. The chain recombines TRBV29-1 with TRBJ2-1, with 7 bases matching TRBD1. Germline lookup yields CDR1 SQVTM and CDR2 ANQGSEA. The CDR3 spans 14 residues. The CDR3 here is CSFPGEQGSDEQFF. CDR3 nucleotide sequence: TGCAGTTTCCCCGGAGAACAGGGGAGTGATGAGCAGTTCTTC.

Concerning this clone itself: The identical CDR3 is also encoded by other nucleotide sequences in the sample. The V call is TRBV28, the J call TRBJ1-1, with 9 nucleotides matching TRBD1. V was clipped by 5 bases and J by 6 bases; unmatched bases: 7. This CDR3 comprises 14 residues. Germline V gene data show CDR1 as MDHEN and CDR2 as SYDVKM. CDR3 DNA: TGTGCCAGCAGTACCTACAGGGGGCGATCTGAAGCTTTCTTT. Residues: CASSTYRGRSEAFF.

This clone was recorded once. This sequence joins TRBV28 and TRBJ2-7; TRBD1 might be the D (6 bases). CDR1 is MDHEN, CDR2 SYDVKM, per germline. The CDR3 contains 14 residues. V was shortened by 4 bases and J by 3 bases, with 13 bases between the two germline ends. Written as DNA, the CDR3 is TGTGCCAGCAGTTCTGGACAGCCAAGCTACGAGCAGTACTTC. Its translation: CASSSGQPSYEQYF.

The CDR3 coding sequence is TGCAGTGCGAGACAGGGGCCCCAGCATTTT. It yields the protein CSARQGPQHF. This chain connects TRBV20-1 to TRBJ1-5, with 7 bases fitting TRBD1. The V gene end was trimmed by 6 bases and the J gene end by 9 bases; junction bases not matched to a gene: 2. Germline V lookup: CDR1 DFQATT, CDR2 SNEGSKA (reference sequence). This CDR3 has 10 residues.

Notes on this clone: At one end, the junction sequence differs from germline, possibly due to a read error. The V call is TRBV2, the J call TRBJ2-7; no definite D call. CDR1 and CDR2 (germline): SNHLY, FYNNEI. The CDR3 is 12 amino acids. The DNA of the CDR3 is TGTGCCAGCAGGTTCCTCTCCCACGAGCAGTACTTC. Amino acid sequence: CASRFLSHEQYF.

The chain employs TRBV5-1 and TRBJ2-3, with 8 bases lining up with TRBD2. The CDR3 has 16 residues. J was trimmed by 3 bases and V by 0 bases; bases with no gene match: 6. Germline V gives CDR1 SGHRS, CDR2 YFSETQ. DNA for the CDR3: TGCGCCAGCAGCTTGGCCGACGGGGGGGTAACAGATACGCAGTATTTT. Translated, it gives CASSLADGGVTDTQYF.

The chain joins TRBV6-5 to TRBJ1-3, with a possible D match to TRBD1 (5 bases). CDR1 MNHEY and CDR2 SVGAGI come from the germline V gene. V was shortened by 6 bases and J by 3 bases, with 12 bases between the two germline ends. This CDR3 is built from 14 residues. The DNA of the CDR3 is TGTGCCAGCAGATCCCTCGGGGGTGGAAACACCATATATTTT. Translation gives CASRSLGGGNTIYF.

This chain uses TRBV29-1 with TRBJ2-1; 9 nucleotides match TRBD1. The V and J ends lost 7 bases and 7 bases, in that order; junction bases with no gene match: 5. Looked up from germline, CDR1 is SQVTM and CDR2 is ANQGSEA. This CDR3 spans 12 amino acids. This CDR3 reads CSADRGMNEQFF. As DNA, the CDR3 is TGCAGCGCCGACAGGGGGATGAATGAGCAGTTCTTC.

The CDR3 region has the DNA TGTGCCAGCAGTTACAGGGGCCCGGAGACCCAGTACTTC. This codes for CASSYRGPETQYF. V is TRBV28 and J is TRBJ2-5; 7 bases align to TRBD1. Germline assignment: CDR1 MDHEN and CDR2 SYDVKM. With V trimmed by 4 bases and J by 5 bases, 4 bases remained unmatched. The CDR3 length is 13 residues.

This clone was recorded once. The gene calls are TRBV19 and TRBJ1-1, with 8 nucleotides matching TRBD1. The CDR3 loop spans 15 amino acids. CDR1 is LNHDA, CDR2 SQIVND, per germline (reference sequence). Trimming cost V 5 bases and J 1 base; bases outside gene matches: 6. This CDR3 reads CASSRAGGTNTEAFF. CDR3 nucleotide sequence: TGTGCCAGTAGTCGGGCAGGGGGCACGAACACTGAAGCTTTCTTT.

This clone was detected once. V gene TRBV18 combines with J gene TRBJ2-7; possibly TRBD2 for D (5 bases). The CDR3 has 13 amino acids. V lost 3 bases to trimming and J lost 3 bases, with 9 bases between them. The germline V gene has CDR1 KGHSH and CDR2 LQKENI. CDR3 nucleotides: TGTGCCAGCTCACCGACTACCCACTACGAGCAGTACTTC. Translated, it gives CASSPTTHYEQYF.

V is TRBV29-1 and J is TRBJ1-4, with D possibly matching TRBD1 (5 bases). The CDR3 runs 13 residues. V shed 8 bases and J shed 5 bases, with 15 bases lying between them. Looked up from germline, CDR1 is SQVTM and CDR2 is ANQGSEA. CDR3 in DNA: TGCAGCTTCATTGGGGCCCACAATGAAAAACTGTTTTTT. This encodes CSFIGAHNEKLFF.

The V gene is TRBV19, the J gene TRBJ1-1; D perhaps matches TRBD1 (5 bases). Trimming took off 4 bases at V and 5 bases at J, with 14 bases between the two ends. The CDR3 contains 14 residues. The germline V gene has CDR1 LNHDA and CDR2 SQIVND (reference sequence). The CDR3 loop reads CASSRLGRETEAFF. CDR3 DNA sequence: TGTGCCAGTAGTAGGTTGGGGCGCGAAACTGAAGCTTTCTTT.

This clone was seen a single time. One end of the junction does not line up with germline, which may come from a read error. This chain links TRBV30 with TRBJ2-7, with TRBD1 identical over 8 bases. Germline loops: CDR1 GTSNPN, CDR2 SVGIG (reference sequence). This CDR3 region has 13 residues. The CDR3 nucleotides read TGTGCCCGGAGGGCGACAGGGGCCTACGAGCAGTACTTC. Translated: CARRATGAYEQYF.

The chain is built from TRBV7-9 and TRBJ2-5, with D possibly TRBD1 on 6 matching bases. V was trimmed by 5 bases and J by 2 bases, leaving 15 bases between them. This CDR3 comprises 15 residues. Germline CDR1 SEHNR, CDR2 FQNEAQ (reference sequence). The CDR3 protein is CASSKSRDKQETQYF. Here the CDR3 DNA reads TGTGCCAGCAGCAAATCCCGGGACAAACAAGAGACCCAGTACTTC.

The J gene is TRBJ1-4, the V gene TRBV28; D ambiguous. In germline, CDR1 is MDHEN, CDR2 SYDVKM. CDR3 length: 17 amino acids. The ends were cut back, 5 bases at V and 2 bases at J, with 18 bases in the middle. CDR3 nucleotides: TGTGCCAGCAGTACACTCTGGACTGGAACTACTAATGAAAAACTGTTTTTT. Its protein is CASSTLWTGTTNEKLFF.

This clone appeared once. The genes are TRBV30 and TRBJ2-5; 8 bases align to TRBD1. The DNA end favors TRBJ2-7, so the J call may be wrong. Germline V gives CDR1 GTSNPN, CDR2 SVGIG (reference sequence). This CDR3 spans 15 amino acids. This CDR3 reads CAWSSTGALTYEQYF. CDR3 DNA: TGTGCCTGGAGTTCGACAGGGGCCTTAACCTACGAGCAGTACTTC.

V gene TRBV2 combines with J gene TRBJ2-5, with a possible D match to TRBD2 (6 bases). This CDR3 spans 14 amino acids. CDR1 and CDR2 (germline): SNHLY, FYNNEI. Trimming cost V 4 bases and J 2 bases, with 11 bases left between them. The CDR3 DNA reads as TGTGCCAGCAGTGCCGCCCTAGCGCAAGAGACCCAGTACTTC. Protein product: CASSAALAQETQYF.

This clone has just one count. This chain uses TRBV12-1 with TRBJ1-5. TRBV12-1 corresponds to a pseudogene. CDR3 length: 14 residues. The CDR3 region is CASSFWQACQPQHF. In nucleotides, the CDR3 is TGTGCCAGCAGCTTTTGGCAAGCGTGTCAGCCCCAGCATTTT.

The DNA of the CDR3 is TGTGCCACCTTGGGTAGCCGAGGCTACACCTTC. This gives the protein CATLGSRGYTF. This rearrangement joins TRBV6-5 to TRBJ1-2; D gene unclear. Between the trimmed V and J ends, which lost 10 bases and 8 bases, there was a span of 14 bases. Looked up from germline, CDR1 is MNHEY and CDR2 is SVGAGI. The CDR3 is made up of 11 amino acids.

The chain is built from TRBV15 and TRBJ1-1; D is undetermined. The CDR3 runs to 15 residues. Trimming cost V 1 base and J 5 bases, with 14 bases left between them. In germline, CDR1 is LNHNV, CDR2 YYDKDF (reference sequence). CDR3 sequence (DNA): TGTGCCACCAGCAGAGGGGCGGAGGGAGGGACTGAAGCTTTCTTT. Translation gives CATSRGAEGGTEAFF.

In its sample, this clone was seen a few times. The CDR3 region has the DNA TGCAGCGTTCTGCTGCGACAGGTTAATTCCTACAATGAGCAGTTCTTC. Its protein is CSVLLRQVNSYNEQFF. The chain uses TRBV29-1 and TRBJ2-1, with a weak D call TRBD1 (6 bases). The CDR3 is 16 residues long. Germline V gene sequence: CDR1 SQVTM, CDR2 ANQGSEA. V was cut by 5 bases and J by 1 base, with 18 bases left in between.